This record looks at one TCR beta chain sequence and its context. The antigen is undetermined. The sample originates from a study of a mutant IDH1 vaccine in newly diagnosed glioma. This CDR3 spans 12 amino acids. V lost 1 base and J lost 7, with 6 bases in between. Germline-derived CDR1 and CDR2 are SGHRS and YFSETQ. Sequencing used immunoSEQ multiplex PCR; TCRdb keeps in-frame clones, though not all of them. The sample carries tens of thousands of clones, under 90% recorded once. Time point specified: week 35, safety follow-up. Vaccine doses each comprised 300 ug of mutant IDH1 20-mer peptide, with topical imiquimod.

The source is a woman aged 18-29 years with glioma. The chain combines TRBV5-1 with TRBJ2-1, with D uncertain. Here the sequenced sample was PBMCs, taken from a glioma patient whose treatment included an IDH1 peptide vaccine. CDR3 coding DNA: TGCGCCAGCAGCTTGCCTGGAAATGAGCAGTTCTTC. This codes for CASSLPGNEQFF.